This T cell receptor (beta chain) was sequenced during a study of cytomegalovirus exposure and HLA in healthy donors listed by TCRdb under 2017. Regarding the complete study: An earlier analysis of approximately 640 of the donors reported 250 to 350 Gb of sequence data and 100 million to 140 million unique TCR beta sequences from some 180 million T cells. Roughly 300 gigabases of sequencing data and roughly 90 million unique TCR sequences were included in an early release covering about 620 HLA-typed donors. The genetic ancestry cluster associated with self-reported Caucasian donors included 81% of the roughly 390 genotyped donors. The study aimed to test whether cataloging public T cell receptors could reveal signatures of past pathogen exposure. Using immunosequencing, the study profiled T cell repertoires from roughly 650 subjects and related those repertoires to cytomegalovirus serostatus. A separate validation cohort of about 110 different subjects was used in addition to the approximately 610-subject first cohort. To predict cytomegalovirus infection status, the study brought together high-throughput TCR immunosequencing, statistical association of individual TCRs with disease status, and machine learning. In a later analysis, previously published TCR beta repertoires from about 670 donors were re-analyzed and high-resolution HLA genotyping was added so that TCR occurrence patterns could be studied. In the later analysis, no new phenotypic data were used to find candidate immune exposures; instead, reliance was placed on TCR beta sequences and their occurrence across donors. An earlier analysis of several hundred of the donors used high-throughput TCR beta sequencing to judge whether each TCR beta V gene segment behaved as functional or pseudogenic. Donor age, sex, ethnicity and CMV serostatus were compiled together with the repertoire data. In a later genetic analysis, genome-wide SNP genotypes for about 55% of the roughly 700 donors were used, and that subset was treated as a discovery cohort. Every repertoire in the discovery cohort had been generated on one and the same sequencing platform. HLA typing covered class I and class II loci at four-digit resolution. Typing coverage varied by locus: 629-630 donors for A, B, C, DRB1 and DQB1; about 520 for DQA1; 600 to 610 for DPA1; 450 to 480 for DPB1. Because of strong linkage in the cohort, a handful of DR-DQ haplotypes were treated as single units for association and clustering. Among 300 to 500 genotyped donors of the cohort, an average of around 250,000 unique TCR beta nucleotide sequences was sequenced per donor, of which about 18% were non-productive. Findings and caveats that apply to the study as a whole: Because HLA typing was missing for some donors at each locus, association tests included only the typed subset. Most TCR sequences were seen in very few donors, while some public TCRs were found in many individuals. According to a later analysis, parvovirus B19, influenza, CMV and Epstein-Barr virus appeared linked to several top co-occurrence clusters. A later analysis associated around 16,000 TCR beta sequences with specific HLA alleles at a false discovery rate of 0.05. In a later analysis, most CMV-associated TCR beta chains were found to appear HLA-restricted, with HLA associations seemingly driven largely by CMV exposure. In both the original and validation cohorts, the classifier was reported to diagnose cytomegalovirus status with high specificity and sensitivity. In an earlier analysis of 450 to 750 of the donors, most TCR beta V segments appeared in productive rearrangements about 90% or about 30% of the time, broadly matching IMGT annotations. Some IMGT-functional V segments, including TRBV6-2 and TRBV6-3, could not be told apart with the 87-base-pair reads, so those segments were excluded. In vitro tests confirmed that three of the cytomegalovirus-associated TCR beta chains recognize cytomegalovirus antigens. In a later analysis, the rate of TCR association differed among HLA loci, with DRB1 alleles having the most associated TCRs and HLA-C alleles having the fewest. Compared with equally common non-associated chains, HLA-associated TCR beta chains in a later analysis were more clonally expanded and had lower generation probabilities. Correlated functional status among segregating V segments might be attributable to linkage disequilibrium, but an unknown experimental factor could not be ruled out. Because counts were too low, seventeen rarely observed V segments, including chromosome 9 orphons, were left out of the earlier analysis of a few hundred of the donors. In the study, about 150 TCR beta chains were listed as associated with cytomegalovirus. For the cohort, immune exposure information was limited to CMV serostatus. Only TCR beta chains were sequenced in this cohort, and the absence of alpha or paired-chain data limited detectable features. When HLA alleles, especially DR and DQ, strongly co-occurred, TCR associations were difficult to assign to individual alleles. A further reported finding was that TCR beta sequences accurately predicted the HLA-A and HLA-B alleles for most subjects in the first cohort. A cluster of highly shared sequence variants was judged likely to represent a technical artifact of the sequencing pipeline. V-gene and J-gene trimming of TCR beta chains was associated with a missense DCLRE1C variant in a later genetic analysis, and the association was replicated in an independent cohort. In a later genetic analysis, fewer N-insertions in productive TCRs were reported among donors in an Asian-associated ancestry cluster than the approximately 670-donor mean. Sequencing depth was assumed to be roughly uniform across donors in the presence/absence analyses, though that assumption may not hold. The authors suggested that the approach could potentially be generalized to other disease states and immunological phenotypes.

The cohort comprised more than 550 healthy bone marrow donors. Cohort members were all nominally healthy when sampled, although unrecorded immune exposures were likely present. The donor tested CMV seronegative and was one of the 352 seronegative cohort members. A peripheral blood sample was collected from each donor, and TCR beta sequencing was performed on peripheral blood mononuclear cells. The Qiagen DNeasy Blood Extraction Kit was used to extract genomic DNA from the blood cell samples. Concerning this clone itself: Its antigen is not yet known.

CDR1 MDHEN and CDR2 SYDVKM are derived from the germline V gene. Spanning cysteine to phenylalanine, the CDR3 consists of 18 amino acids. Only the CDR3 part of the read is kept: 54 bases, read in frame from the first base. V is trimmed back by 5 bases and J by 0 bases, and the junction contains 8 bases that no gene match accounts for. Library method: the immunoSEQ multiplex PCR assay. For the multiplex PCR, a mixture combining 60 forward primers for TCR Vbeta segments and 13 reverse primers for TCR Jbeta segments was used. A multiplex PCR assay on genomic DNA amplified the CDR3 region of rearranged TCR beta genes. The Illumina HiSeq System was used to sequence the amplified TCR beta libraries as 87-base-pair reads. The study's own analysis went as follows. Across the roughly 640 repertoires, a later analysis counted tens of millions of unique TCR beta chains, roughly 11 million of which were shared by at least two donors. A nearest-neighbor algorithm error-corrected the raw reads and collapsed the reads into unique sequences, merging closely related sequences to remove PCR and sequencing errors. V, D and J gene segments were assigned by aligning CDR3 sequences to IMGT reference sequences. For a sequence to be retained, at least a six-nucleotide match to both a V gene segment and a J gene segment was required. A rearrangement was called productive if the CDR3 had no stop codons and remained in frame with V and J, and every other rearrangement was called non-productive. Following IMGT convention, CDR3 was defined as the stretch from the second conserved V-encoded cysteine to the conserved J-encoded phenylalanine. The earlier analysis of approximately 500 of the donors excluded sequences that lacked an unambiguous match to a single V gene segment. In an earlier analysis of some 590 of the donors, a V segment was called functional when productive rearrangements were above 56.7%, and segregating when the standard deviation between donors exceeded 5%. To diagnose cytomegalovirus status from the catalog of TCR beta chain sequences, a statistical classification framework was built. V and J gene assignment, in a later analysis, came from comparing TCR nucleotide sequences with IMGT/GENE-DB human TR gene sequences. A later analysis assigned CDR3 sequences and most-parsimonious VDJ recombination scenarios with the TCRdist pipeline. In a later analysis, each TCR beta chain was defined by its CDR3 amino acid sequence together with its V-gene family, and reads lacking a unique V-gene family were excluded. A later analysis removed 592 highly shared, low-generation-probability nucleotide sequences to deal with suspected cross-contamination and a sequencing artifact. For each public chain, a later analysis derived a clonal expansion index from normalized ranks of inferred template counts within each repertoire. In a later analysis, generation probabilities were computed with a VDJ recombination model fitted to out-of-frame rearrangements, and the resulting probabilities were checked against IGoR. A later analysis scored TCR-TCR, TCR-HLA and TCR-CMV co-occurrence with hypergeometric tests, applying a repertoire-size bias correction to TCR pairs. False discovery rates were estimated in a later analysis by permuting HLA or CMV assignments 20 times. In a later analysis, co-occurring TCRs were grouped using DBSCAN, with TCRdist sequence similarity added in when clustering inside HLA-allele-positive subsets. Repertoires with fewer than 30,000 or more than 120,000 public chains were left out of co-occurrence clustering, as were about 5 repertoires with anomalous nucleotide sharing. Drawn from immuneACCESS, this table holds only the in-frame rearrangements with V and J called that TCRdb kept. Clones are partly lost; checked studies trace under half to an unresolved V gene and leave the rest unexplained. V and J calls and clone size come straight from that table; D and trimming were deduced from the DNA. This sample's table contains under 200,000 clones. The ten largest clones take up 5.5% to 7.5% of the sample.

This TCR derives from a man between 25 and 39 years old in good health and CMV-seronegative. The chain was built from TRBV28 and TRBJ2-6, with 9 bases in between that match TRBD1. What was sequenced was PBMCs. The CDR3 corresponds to CASSLDRGIPSGANVLTF. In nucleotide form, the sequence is TGTGCCAGCAGTCTGGACAGGGGAATTCCCTCTGGGGCCAACGTCCTGACTTTC.